These 3 T cell receptor beta chains originate from one sample sequenced in a study of graft-versus-host responses after intestinal transplantation. Assay used: immunoSEQ multiplex PCR; TCRdb lists only in-frame clones, some missing. The sample lists 20,000 or so clones, roughly 86% seen once, with roughly 50% in the top ten. The material was bone marrow, obtained about 130 days after transplant. The receptors come from a human patient who received an intestinal transplant, so some T cells may come from the graft donor.

This clone was counted only a few times. The gene calls are TRBV30 and TRBJ1-2, with D unresolved. The CDR3 extends over 14 amino acids. Germline loops: CDR1 GTSNPN, CDR2 SVGIG (reference sequence). Trimming cost V 3 bases and J 2 bases, with 13 bases left between them. CDR3 in amino acids: CAWRKEVINYGYTF. Written as DNA, the CDR3 is TGTGCCTGGAGGAAAGAGGTGATAAACTATGGCTACACCTTC.

This clone occurred once. The V gene is TRBV9, the J gene TRBJ2-7, with D perhaps matching TRBD1 (6 bases). Germline V gene lookup returns CDR1 SGDLS and CDR2 YYNGEE. With 3 bases removed from V and 2 bases from J, the gap between germline ends came to 12 bases. The CDR3 loop spans 14 amino acids. The CDR3 is CASSGVTGTYEQYF. The CDR3 nucleotides are TGTGCCAGCAGCGGGGTGACAGGAACCTACGAGCAGTACTTC.

The chain joins TRBV7-2 to TRBJ2-3; 7 bases align to TRBD2. The CDR3 is 16 amino acids. Trimming removed 1 base from V and 5 bases from J; junction bases left unmatched: 9. Germline V gene lookup returns CDR1 SGHTA and CDR2 FQGNSA. The chain's CDR3 is CASSLGGSGMRDTQYF. The CDR3 DNA sequence: TGTGCCAGCAGCTTAGGCGGGAGCGGGATGAGAGATACGCAGTATTTT.